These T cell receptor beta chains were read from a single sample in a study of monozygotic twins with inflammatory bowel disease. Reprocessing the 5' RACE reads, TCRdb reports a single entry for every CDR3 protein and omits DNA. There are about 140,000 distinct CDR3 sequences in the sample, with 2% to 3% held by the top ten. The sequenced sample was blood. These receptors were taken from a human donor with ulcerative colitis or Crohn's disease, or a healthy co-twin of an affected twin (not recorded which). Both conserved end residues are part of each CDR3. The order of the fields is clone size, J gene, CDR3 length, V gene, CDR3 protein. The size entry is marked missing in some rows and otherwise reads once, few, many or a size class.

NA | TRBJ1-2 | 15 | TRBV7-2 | CASSLAIGRVDGYTF
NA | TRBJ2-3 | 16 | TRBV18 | CASSPPQRAKADTQYF
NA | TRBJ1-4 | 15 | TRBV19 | CASRTSAGVDEKLFF
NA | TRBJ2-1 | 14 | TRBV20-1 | CSASTSGASLEQFF
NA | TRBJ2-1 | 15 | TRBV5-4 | CASSPPAGAVNEQFF
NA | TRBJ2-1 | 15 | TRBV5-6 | CASSLVPSGGNEQFF
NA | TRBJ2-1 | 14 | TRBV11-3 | CASSPRTGGGEQFF
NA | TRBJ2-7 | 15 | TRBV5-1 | CASRRGGAAYDEQYF
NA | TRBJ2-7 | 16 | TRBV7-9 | CASSRKKTGGSYEQYF
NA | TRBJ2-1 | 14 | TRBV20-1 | CSAKRGPRYNEQFF
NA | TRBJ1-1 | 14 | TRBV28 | CASRPADRGAEAFF
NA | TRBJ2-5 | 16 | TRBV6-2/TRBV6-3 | CASSYQSAGLKETQYF
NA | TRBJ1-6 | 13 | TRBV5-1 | CASSQDSNSPLHF
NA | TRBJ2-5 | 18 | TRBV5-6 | CASSLKEVRGVRQETQYF
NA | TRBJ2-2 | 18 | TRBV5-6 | CASSLPKIRQERTGELFF
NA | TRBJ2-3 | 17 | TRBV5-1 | CASSLESVGSSTDTQYF
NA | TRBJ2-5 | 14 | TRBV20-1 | CSARRALRGETQYF
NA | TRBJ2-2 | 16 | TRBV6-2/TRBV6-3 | CASSYSGTGQSGELFF
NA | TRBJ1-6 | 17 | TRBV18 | CASRTGPGLGYNSPLHF
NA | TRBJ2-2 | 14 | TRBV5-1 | CASGQGANTGELFF
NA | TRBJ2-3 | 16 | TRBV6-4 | CASSAGTSGGGDTQYF
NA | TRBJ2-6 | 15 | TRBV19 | CASRSGGSGANVLTF
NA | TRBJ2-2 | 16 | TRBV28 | CASRSGLAGGPGELFF
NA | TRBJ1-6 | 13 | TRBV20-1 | CSAIWGASSPLHF
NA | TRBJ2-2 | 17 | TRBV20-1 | CSARGTGSRIRTGELFF
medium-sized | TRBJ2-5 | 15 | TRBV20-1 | CSARVSGVSGETQYF
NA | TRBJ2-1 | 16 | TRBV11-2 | CASSTQGGLGGNEQFF
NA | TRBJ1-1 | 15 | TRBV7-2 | CASSPLHISNTEAFF
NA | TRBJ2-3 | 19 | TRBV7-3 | CASSQGVRTGGRFPDTQYF
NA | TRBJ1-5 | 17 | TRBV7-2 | CASSLTLSAPGSQPQHF
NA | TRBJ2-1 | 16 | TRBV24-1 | CATSDLEKSGGNEQFF
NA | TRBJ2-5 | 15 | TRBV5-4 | CASNEGLAGQETQYF
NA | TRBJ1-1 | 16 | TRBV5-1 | CASSLGQPKMNTEAFF
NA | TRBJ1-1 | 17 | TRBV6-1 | CASRDRQGPNTRREAFF
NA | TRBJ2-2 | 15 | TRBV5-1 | CASIAGTGNTGELFF
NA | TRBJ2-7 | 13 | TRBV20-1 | CSAMRTGPYEQYF
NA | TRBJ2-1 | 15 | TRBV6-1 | CASSQNLGAYNEQFF
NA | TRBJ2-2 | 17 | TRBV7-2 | CASSLDEGGANTGELFF
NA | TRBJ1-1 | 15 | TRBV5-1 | CASSLRSGGETEAFF
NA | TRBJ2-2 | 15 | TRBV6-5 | CANRNWREFDGELFF
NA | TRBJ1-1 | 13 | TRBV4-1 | CASSVRDGHKAFF
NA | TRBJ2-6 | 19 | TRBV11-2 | CASSRKLGQGGTGANVLTF
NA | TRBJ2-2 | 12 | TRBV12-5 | CASGTGAGELFF
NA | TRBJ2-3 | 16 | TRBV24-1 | CATSDRTGQVGNTQYF
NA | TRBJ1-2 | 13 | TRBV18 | CASDTGQSYGYTF
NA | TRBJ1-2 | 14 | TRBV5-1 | CASSPTQGSYGYTF
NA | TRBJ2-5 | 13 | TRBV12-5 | CASGLTAGGTQYF
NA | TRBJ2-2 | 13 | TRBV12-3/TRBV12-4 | CASSLKRTGELFF
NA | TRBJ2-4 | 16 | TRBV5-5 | CASSWIGSLGVSIQYF
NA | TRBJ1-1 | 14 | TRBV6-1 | CASSSGLTRSEAFF
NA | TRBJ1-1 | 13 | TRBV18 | CASSLQEGSIAFF
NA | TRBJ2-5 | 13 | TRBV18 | CASSPIQGETQYF